The 21 T cell receptor beta chains listed next were all sequenced from one sample in a study of coeliac disease. Study-level results: In active celiac disease, intraepithelial and lamina propria TRB and TRG repertoires were less clonal than controls.

Their antigens are not known. Using immunoSEQ multiplex PCR, the repertoire was profiled, and TCRdb retains in-frame clones only, with some absent. The data contain 3,500 to 5,000 clones, 68% of them singletons. The sample consisted of intraepithelial lymphocytes from the gut. The source of these receptors is a woman aged 18-35 years with active celiac disease.

The genes are TRBV28 and TRBJ2-2, with a tentative D call TRBD2 (5 bases). There are 15 residues in the CDR3. The germline CDR1 and CDR2 sequences are MDHEN and SYDVKM. Between the trimmed V and J ends, which lost 6 bases and 7 bases, there was a span of 18 bases. CDR3 bases: TGTGCCAGCAGGGGAGCTAGAGAGGTGAACGGGGAGCTGTTTTTT. Translated: CASRGAREVNGELFF.

This clone has only a few counts. This chain joins TRBV7-8 and TRBJ2-5; D is undetermined. With 4 bases removed from V and 5 bases from J, the gap between germline ends came to 8 bases. The germline gives CDR1 SGHVS, CDR2 FQNEAQ. This CDR3 is 12 amino acids long. The CDR3 DNA sequence: TGTGCCAGCAGCTCCCTGCGGGAGACCCAGTACTTC. This gives the protein CASSSLRETQYF.

The chain is built from TRBV5-6 and TRBJ2-6, with D hard to call. The V end was cut by 0 bases, the J end by 0 bases, with 7 bases between. This CDR3 is 16 amino acids long. Germline V gene data show CDR1 as SGHDT and CDR2 as YYEEEE. CDR3 coding DNA: TGTGCCAGCAGCTTGGACTCCTTCTCTGGGGCCAACGTCCTGACTTTC. Translating gives CASSLDSFSGANVLTF.

The chain is built from TRBV7-9 and TRBJ2-7, with TRBD2 matching 12 bases. Trimming removed 5 bases from V and 6 bases from J; junction bases left unmatched: 11. There are 16 residues in the CDR3. Germline V lookup: CDR1 SEHNR, CDR2 FQNEAQ (reference sequence). The CDR3 sequence: CASSPLAGGPVSEQYF. Written as DNA, the CDR3 is TGTGCCAGCAGCCCCCTAGCGGGGGGGCCAGTCTCCGAGCAGTACTTC.

The chain couples TRBV11-3 to TRBJ2-1, with TRBD1 matching over 10 bases. Germline V gene lookup returns CDR1 SGHNT and CDR2 YENEEA. There are 14 residues in the CDR3. Trimming cost V 5 bases and J 7 bases; bases outside gene matches: 5. The CDR3 bases are TGTGCCAGCAGCACCGGGACAGGGGATAATGAGCAGTTCTTC. It translates to CASSTGTGDNEQFF.

The rearrangement links TRBV5-4 to TRBJ2-5, with TRBD2 matching 14 bases. The CDR3 contains 16 residues. Germline loops: CDR1 SGHNT, CDR2 YYREEE (reference sequence). The V gene end was trimmed by 2 bases and the J gene end by 1 base; junction bases not matched to a gene: 1. As DNA, the CDR3 is TGTGCCAGCAGCTTAGGACTAGCGGGGGGCCAAGAGACCCAGTACTTC. Its translation is CASSLGLAGGQETQYF.

This clone was counted a few times. This chain joins TRBV13 and TRBJ2-5, with D possibly matching TRBD1 (6 bases). Trimming shortened V by 5 bases and J by 2 bases, and 15 bases separated the two germline ends. Per germline, CDR1 PRHDT and CDR2 FYEKMQ (reference sequence). The CDR3 extends over 15 amino acids. The CDR3 DNA follows: TGTGCCAGCAGCGGCAGGGGCATGGTTCAAGAGACCCAGTACTTC. This encodes CASSGRGMVQETQYF.

This clone occurred once. This sequence joins TRBV7-3 and TRBJ2-7; 12 bases are a match to TRBD2. The CDR3 runs to 14 residues. The V gene end was trimmed by 5 bases and the J gene end by 7 bases; junction bases not matched to a gene: 6. Germline V gene lookup returns CDR1 SGHTA and CDR2 FQGTGA. The CDR3 region has the DNA TGTGCCAGCAGCGCTAGCGGGGGGGCTGGGGAGCAGTACTTC. Amino acid sequence: CASSASGGAGEQYF.

The V call is TRBV27, the J call TRBJ1-6, with a possible D match to TRBD1 (5 bases). CDR1 MNHEY and CDR2 SMNVEV come from the germline V gene (reference sequence). V was trimmed by 10 bases and J by 9 bases, leaving 19 bases between them. This CDR3 comprises 14 residues. CDR3 in amino acids: CATRSWQGPSPLHF. The DNA of the CDR3 is TGTGCCACGAGGAGTTGGCAGGGTCCTTCACCCCTCCACTTT.

The V and J genes are TRBV7-9 and TRBJ2-3; 7 bases are shared with TRBD2. The V segment lost 5 bases and the J segment 0 bases; nucleotides outside the gene matches: 8. Germline CDR1 is SEHNR and CDR2 is FQNEAQ (reference sequence). The CDR3 totals 16 residues. This CDR3 is CASSPYGTTSTDTQYF. The CDR3 DNA sequence: TGTGCCAGCAGCCCATACGGGACTACTAGCACAGATACGCAGTATTTT.

The CDR3 sequence: CASSPPGQGWTQYF. In nucleotides, the CDR3 is TGTGCCAGCAGCCCTCCGGGACAGGGGTGGACCCAGTACTTC. The chain is built from TRBV2 and TRBJ2-5, with 10 nucleotides matching TRBD1. Trimming took 6 bases from V and 7 from J; bases not matched to a gene: 8. The CDR3 has 14 residues. CDR1 and CDR2 (germline): SNHLY, FYNNEI.

The V gene is TRBV2, the J gene TRBJ2-3, with 11 nucleotides matching TRBD2. The CDR3 length is 14 residues. Trimming cost V 9 bases and J 2 bases; bases outside gene matches: 4. CDR1 and CDR2 from the germline V gene are SNHLY and FYNNEI. CDR3 in amino acids: CARLAGENTDTQYF. CDR3 in DNA: TGTGCCAGACTAGCGGGGGAGAACACAGATACGCAGTATTTT.

The chain recombines TRBV2 with TRBJ2-7; 7 bases map to TRBD2. With 5 bases clipped from V and 3 bases from J, the junction kept 7 bases outside the gene matches. Germline-derived CDR1 and CDR2 are SNHLY and FYNNEI. The CDR3 spans 14 residues. The CDR3 sequence: CASSFNSGGYEQYF. In DNA, the CDR3 is TGTGCCAGCAGTTTCAACTCGGGGGGCTACGAGCAGTACTTC.

A few counts support this clone. The rearrangement joins TRBV5-1 to TRBJ1-2; 7 nucleotides match TRBD1. The trim removed 0 bases at V and 8 bases at J, leaving 7 bases unmatched. CDR3 size: 14 residues. Germline CDR1 SGHRS, CDR2 YFSETQ. The CDR3 sequence is CASSLVGQGGGYTF. The DNA for the CDR3 is TGCGCCAGCAGCTTGGTCGGGCAGGGGGGCGGCTACACCTTC.

V is TRBV5-4 and J is TRBJ2-7; maybe TRBD2 (6 bases). Germline CDR1 is SGHNT and CDR2 is YYREEE (reference sequence). The V end was cut by 4 bases, the J end by 3 bases, with 14 bases between. The CDR3 is made up of 14 amino acids. CDR3 in DNA: TGTGCCAGCAGCCCCGCGGCGGGGAGCTACGAGCAGTACTTC. It yields the protein CASSPAAGSYEQYF.

V and J are TRBV27 and TRBJ1-6; maybe TRBD1 (5 bases). This CDR3 is 14 amino acids long. CDR1 MNHEY and CDR2 SMNVEV come from the germline V gene (reference sequence). V shed 3 bases and J shed 7 bases, with 10 bases lying between them. The CDR3 DNA sequence: TGTGCCAGCAGTTTCGGGGGGGAAAATTCACCCCTCCACTTT. Its protein is CASSFGGENSPLHF.

The DNA for the CDR3 is TGTGCCAGCAAGGGAGCTAACTATGGCTACACCTTC. The encoded protein is CASKGANYGYTF. The chain carries TRBV6-5 and TRBJ1-2; the D is unclear. Trimming removed 7 bases from V and 0 bases from J, with 6 bases in between. This CDR3 is built from 12 residues. In germline, CDR1 is MNHEY, CDR2 SVGAGI.

The CDR3 region has the DNA TGTGCCTGGACAGGGGACCCTCGGTACAATGAGCAGTTCTTC. It is translated as CAWTGDPRYNEQFF. The gene calls are TRBV30 and TRBJ2-1; tentatively, D is TRBD1 (6 bases). The germline CDR1 and CDR2 sequences are GTSNPN and SVGIG (reference sequence). This CDR3 is built from 14 residues. Trimming cost V 4 bases and J 4 bases, with 14 bases left between them. Based on the CDR3 plus reference TRBV30 and TRBJ2-1, the full variable domain is SQTIHQWPATLVQPVGSPLSLECTVEGTSNPNLYWYRQAAGRGLQLLFYSVGIGQISSEVPQNLSASRPQDRQFILSSKKLLLSDSGFYLCAWTGDPRYNEQFFGPGTRLTVL.

This sequence joins TRBV14 and TRBJ2-7; 10 bases are shared with TRBD2. This CDR3 is 15 amino acids long. Germline CDR1 and CDR2: SGHDN and FVKESK. V dropped 1 base and J dropped 4; count of bases not matched to a gene: 4. CDR3 sequence: CASSQVASGSYEQYF. The DNA for the CDR3 is TGTGCCAGCAGCCAAGTCGCTAGCGGGAGTTACGAGCAGTACTTC.

V usage is TRBV18 and J usage is TRBJ2-7; 15 positions match TRBD2. Germline V CDR1 and CDR2: KGHSH, LQKENI. The V segment lost 5 bases and the J segment 3 bases; nucleotides outside the gene matches: 5. This CDR3 is built from 16 residues. The CDR3 sequence is CASSRTSGRALYEQYF. The CDR3 nucleotides read TGTGCCAGCTCAAGGACTAGCGGGAGGGCCCTCTACGAGCAGTACTTC. The entire variable domain, with the rest obtained from reference TRBV18 and TRBJ2-7, is as follows: NAGVMQNPRHLVRRRGQEARLRCSPMKGHSHVYWYRQLPEEGLKFMVYLQKENIIDESGMPKERFSAEFPKEGPSILRIQQVVRGDSAAYFCASSRTSGRALYEQYFGPGTRLTVT.

This clone was observed a handful of times. This chain joins TRBV7-9 and TRBJ2-3; D is unclear. In germline, CDR1 is SEHNR, CDR2 FQNEAQ (reference sequence). V was clipped by 3 bases and J by 4 bases, with 5 bases between them. This CDR3 has 12 residues. CDR3 sequence (DNA): TGTGCCAGCAGCTTGGGCGCAGATACGCAGTATTTT. Protein sequence: CASSLGADTQYF.